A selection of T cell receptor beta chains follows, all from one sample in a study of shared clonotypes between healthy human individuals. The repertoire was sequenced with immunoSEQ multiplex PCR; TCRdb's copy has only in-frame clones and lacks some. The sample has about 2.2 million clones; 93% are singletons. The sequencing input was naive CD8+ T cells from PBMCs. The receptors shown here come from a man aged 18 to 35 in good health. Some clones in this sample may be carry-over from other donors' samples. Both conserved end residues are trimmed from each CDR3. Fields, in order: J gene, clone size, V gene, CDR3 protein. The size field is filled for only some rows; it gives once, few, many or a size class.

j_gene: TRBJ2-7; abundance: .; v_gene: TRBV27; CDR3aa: ASRLLGLDPYEQY
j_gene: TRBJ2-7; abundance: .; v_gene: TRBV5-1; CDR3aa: ASSSREDHEQY
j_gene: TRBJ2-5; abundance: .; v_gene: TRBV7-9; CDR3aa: ASSLPGGETQY
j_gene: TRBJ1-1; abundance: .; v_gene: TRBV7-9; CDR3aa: ASLGPSTEAF
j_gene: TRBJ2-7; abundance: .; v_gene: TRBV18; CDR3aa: ASSPGGQLGSYEQY
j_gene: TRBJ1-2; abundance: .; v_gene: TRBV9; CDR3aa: ASSVGTEGRAYEGYT
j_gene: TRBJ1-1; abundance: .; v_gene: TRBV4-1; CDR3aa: ASSQGPRANTEAF
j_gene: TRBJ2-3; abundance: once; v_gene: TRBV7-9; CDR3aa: ASSRLDTQY
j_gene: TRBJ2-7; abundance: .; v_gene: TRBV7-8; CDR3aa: ASSEDREDEQY
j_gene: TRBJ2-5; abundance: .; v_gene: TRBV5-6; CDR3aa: ASSLESSEETQY
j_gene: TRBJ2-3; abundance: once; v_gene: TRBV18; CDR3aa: ASSHQRVRDPTDTQY
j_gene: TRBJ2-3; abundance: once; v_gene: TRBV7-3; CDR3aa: ASSLTPQREGPPRTDTQY
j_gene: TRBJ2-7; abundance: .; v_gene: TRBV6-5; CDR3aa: ASSYGPYEQY
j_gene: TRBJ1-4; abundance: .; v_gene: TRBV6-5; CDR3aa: ASSYSWGEGREKLF
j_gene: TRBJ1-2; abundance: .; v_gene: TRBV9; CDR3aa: ASSPAALISNYGYT
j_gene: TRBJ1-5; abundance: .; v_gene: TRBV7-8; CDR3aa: ASSSRVNGGQGDQPQH
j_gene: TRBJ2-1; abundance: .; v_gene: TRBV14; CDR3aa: ASRDRGWNEQF
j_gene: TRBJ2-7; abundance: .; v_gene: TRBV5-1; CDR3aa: ASSLGQGNSYEQY
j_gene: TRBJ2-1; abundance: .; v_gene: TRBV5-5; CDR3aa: ASSLFLAGEDNEQF
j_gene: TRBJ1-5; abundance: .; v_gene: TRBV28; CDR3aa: ASNPRSYSNQPQH
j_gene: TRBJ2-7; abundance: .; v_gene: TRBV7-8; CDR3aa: ASSLVAGGSYEQY
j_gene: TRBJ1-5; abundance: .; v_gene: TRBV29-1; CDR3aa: SVGGGHSNQPQH
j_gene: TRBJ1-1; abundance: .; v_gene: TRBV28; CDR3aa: ASSLGLTGEEAF
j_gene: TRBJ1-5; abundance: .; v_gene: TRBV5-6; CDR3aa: ASSLGTSLQPQH
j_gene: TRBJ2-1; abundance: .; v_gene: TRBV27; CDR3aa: ASSSRWEQEQF
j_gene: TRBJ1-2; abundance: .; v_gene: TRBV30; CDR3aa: AWTDNTGLPYGYT
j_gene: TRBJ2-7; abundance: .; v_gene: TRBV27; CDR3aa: ASSLTGGLYYEQY
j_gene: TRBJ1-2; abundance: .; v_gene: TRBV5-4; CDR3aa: ASTKTGVSYGYT
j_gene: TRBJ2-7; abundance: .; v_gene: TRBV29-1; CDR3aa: SVVGGGRPSYEQY
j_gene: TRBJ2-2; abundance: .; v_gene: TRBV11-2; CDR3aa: ASSPRRGADTGELF
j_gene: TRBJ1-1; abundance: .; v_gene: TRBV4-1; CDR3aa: ASSQRPKTEAF
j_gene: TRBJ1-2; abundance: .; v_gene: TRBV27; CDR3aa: ASSARDLWEGGYT
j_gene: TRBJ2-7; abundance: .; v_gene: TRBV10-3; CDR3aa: AISRTQASGSTYEQY
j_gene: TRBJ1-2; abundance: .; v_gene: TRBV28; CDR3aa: ASTFSRLSLGYT
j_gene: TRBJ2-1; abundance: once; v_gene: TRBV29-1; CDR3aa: SVELGLVSYNEQF
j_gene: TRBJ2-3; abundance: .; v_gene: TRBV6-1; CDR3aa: ASSEAAQRGSTDTQY
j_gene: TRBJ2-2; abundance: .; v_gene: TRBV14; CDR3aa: ASSRPSGIAGELF
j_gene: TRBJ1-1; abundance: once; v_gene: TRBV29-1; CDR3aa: SIRQNTEAF
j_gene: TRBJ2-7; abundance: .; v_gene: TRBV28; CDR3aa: ASNLLGEAYEQY
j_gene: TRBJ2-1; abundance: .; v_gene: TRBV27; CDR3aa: ASSLMASGTYNEQF
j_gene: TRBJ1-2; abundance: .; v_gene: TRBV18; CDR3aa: ASSPGVLNYGYT
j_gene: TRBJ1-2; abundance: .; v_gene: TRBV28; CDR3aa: ASNRDRERGYT